Each of the 16 T cell receptor beta chains below was sequenced from the same sample in a study of human T cells and chemical hapten exposure. This sample's time point: patch test 1, 2 weeks after DPC sensitization. The sample's treatment: therapeutic diphenylcyclopropenone sensitization with weekly scalp DPC. TCRdb fed the RACE reads into MiXCR, producing one record per CDR3 protein. The table lists around 150,000 distinct CDR3 sequences, about 14% of them singletons. Sequencing was performed on whole blood, taken in connection with sensitization to the hapten diphenylcyclopropenone (DPC). All receptors come from a woman in her 30s with alopecia areata. Some clones in this sample may be carry-over from other donors' samples.

Concerning this clonotype itself: This may be a read error: a much more frequent sequence differs by one nucleotide. CDR3 nucleotides: TGTGCCAGCTCACTTAGGACAGCTCTAGAGACCCAGTACTTC. It is translated as CASSLRTALETQYF. The chain combines TRBV18 with TRBJ2-5, with D perhaps TRBD1 (6 bases). CDR3 length: 14 residues. V dropped 4 bases and J dropped 4 bases, with 13 bases sitting between them. Germline-derived CDR1 and CDR2 are KGHSH and LQKENI. Filled out from reference TRBV18 and TRBJ2-5, the complete variable domain reads NAGVMQNPRHLVRRRGQEARLRCSPMKGHSHVYWYRQLPEEGLKFMVYLQKENIIDESGMPKERFSAEFPKEGPSILRIQQVVRGDSAAYFCASSLRTALETQYFGPGTRLLVL.

CDR3 nucleotides: TGTGCCAGCAGCGACGGGACAGGGTATAATGAAAAACTGTTTTTT. Its translation is CASSDGTGYNEKLFF. The chain is built from TRBV9 and TRBJ1-4; 9 bases agree with TRBD1. The length of the CDR3 is 15 residues. The V and J ends lost 3 bases and 4 bases, in that order; junction bases with no gene match: 4. In germline, CDR1 is SGDLS, CDR2 YYNGEE.

This clonotype was detected only a few times. This sequence joins TRBV28 and TRBJ2-3; D may be TRBD2 (7 bases). The germline V gene encodes CDR1 MDHEN and CDR2 SYDVKM. CDR3 length: 16 amino acids. V was shortened by 3 bases and J by 4 bases, with 17 bases between the two germline ends. The CDR3 reads CASSFGGAGEADTQYF. Here the CDR3 DNA reads TGTGCCAGCAGTTTTGGGGGGGCGGGAGAGGCAGATACGCAGTATTTT.

This chain links TRBV12-3 or TRBV12-4 with TRBJ2-1; D may be TRBD2 (7 bases). This CDR3 spans 15 amino acids. Trimming left V 6 bases short and J 6 bases short, with 18 bases between. This CDR3 reads CASRGGGTSFNEQFF. For the CDR3, the DNA is TGTGCCAGCAGAGGGGGGGGTACTAGCTTCAATGAGCAGTTCTTC.

The CDR3: CSARDNQGREKLFF. The CDR3 DNA reads TGCAGTGCTAGAGATAACCAGGGCCGCGAAAAACTGTTTTTT. This sequence joins TRBV20-1 and TRBJ1-4; perhaps TRBD1 as D (5 bases). The V end was cut by 0 bases, the J end by 8 bases, with 13 bases between. The CDR3 runs to 14 residues. CDR1 is DFQATT, CDR2 SNEGSKA, per germline (reference sequence).

The rearrangement links TRBV29-1 to TRBJ1-6; D is uncertain. V lost 7 bases and J lost 5, with 12 bases in between. Germline CDR1 reads SQVTM; CDR2 reads ANQGSEA. The CDR3 has 13 residues. CDR3 amino acids: CSAPRVDNSPLHF. The CDR3 DNA reads as TGCAGCGCCCCGAGGGTAGATAATTCACCCCTCCACTTT.

The chain has TRBV10-3 and TRBJ2-1; 12 bases align to TRBD2. The CDR3 loop spans 15 amino acids. V gave up 7 bases and J gave up 7 bases; unmatched junction bases: 8. Per the germline V gene, CDR1 is ENHRY and CDR2 is SYGVKD. The CDR3 here is CAINNLAGGGNEQFF. For the CDR3, the DNA is TGTGCCATCAATAATCTAGCGGGAGGGGGGAATGAGCAGTTCTTC.

This clonotype was detected a few times. This sequence joins TRBV7-3 and TRBJ2-2, with no clear D. Germline-derived CDR1 and CDR2 are SGHTA and FQGTGA. The ends were cut back, 5 bases at V and 0 bases at J, with 7 bases in the middle. The CDR3 loop spans 14 amino acids. CDR3 residues: CASSTDANTGELFF. As DNA, the CDR3 is TGTGCCAGCAGCACAGACGCGAACACCGGGGAGCTGTTTTTT.

The rearrangement joins TRBV29-1 to TRBJ1-2; 8 nucleotides line up with TRBD1. The ends lost 4 bases at V and 2 bases at J; junction bases unmatched: 12. From germline, CDR1 is SQVTM and CDR2 ANQGSEA. The CDR3 spans 16 residues. CDR3 protein: CSVGAPAGGGNYGYTF. Written as DNA, the CDR3 is TGCAGCGTTGGGGCCCCGGCAGGGGGCGGGAACTATGGCTACACCTTC.

There are many counts of this clonotype. V and J are TRBV5-5 and TRBJ2-2, with 7 bases aligning to TRBD1. This CDR3 has 16 amino acids. Germline V gives CDR1 SGHKS, CDR2 YYEKEE (reference sequence). The junction had 11 bases not matched to a gene; V was cut back by 4 bases and J by 5 bases. The CDR3 nucleotides read TGTGCCAGCAGCGGTACAGGGGATCTTAGGACCGGGGAGCTGTTTTTT. Encoded protein: CASSGTGDLRTGELFF.

The V call is TRBV6-2 or TRBV6-3, the J call TRBJ1-6; D not certain. Trimming cost V 4 bases and J 9 bases, with 10 bases left between them. CDR3 size: 13 residues. CDR1 MNHEY and CDR2 SVGEGT come from the germline V gene. The CDR3 protein is CASSFQGFSPLHF. Written as DNA, the CDR3 is TGTGCCAGCAGTTTCCAAGGATTTTCACCCCTCCACTTT.

This clonotype has a handful of counts. The V call is TRBV6-2 or TRBV6-3, the J call TRBJ2-1, with 7 bases that match TRBD1. V trimming: 6 bases; J trimming: 9 bases; junction bases outside the gene matches: 5. The CDR3 has 12 amino acids. Germline loops: CDR1 MNHEY, CDR2 SVGEGT. CDR3 loop: CASRLTGPEQFF. For the CDR3, the DNA is TGTGCCAGCAGGCTGACAGGGCCTGAGCAGTTCTTC.

This clonotype was detected only a few times. The rearrangement uses TRBV6-5 and TRBJ2-1; a weak D match, TRBD1 (5 bases). Germline V lookup: CDR1 MNHEY, CDR2 SVGAGI. V was pared by 6 bases and J by 9 bases, with 18 bases between. The CDR3 is made up of 14 amino acids. The CDR3 DNA sequence: TGTGCCAGCAGGGTCATGACACTCCAGGGTGAGCAGTTCTTC. This sequence encodes CASRVMTLQGEQFF.

This clonotype was found a few times. The chain employs TRBV10-3 and TRBJ2-4, with 8 bases lining up with TRBD1. Germline assignment: CDR1 ENHRY and CDR2 SYGVKD. The ends lost 6 bases at V and 0 bases at J; junction bases unmatched: 4. This CDR3 has 15 amino acids. The CDR3 sequence is CAISPQGGAKNIQYF. CDR3 in DNA: TGTGCCATCAGCCCACAGGGGGGAGCCAAAAACATTCAGTACTTC.

V gene TRBV6-5 combines with J gene TRBJ2-5; D is unclear. The CDR3 contains 13 residues. V was trimmed by 4 bases and J by 4 bases, leaving 10 bases between them. Germline CDR1 MNHEY, CDR2 SVGAGI. The CDR3 DNA sequence: TGTGCCAGCAGTTCCCAGGTCCGAGAGACCCAGTACTTC. It specifies CASSSQVRETQYF.

Many counts were recorded for this clonotype. This chain uses TRBV5-4 with TRBJ2-1; D remains unclear. Trimming pared 3 bases from V and 1 base from J, leaving 11 bases between. The CDR3 has 15 residues. Germline loops: CDR1 SGHNT, CDR2 YYREEE (reference sequence). The CDR3 reads CASSSEPGSYNEQFF. The CDR3 nucleotides read TGTGCCAGCAGCTCCGAGCCCGGGTCCTACAATGAGCAGTTCTTC.